This T cell receptor (beta chain) emerged from a study of cytomegalovirus exposure and HLA in healthy donors. A multiplex PCR was run with 60 Vbeta primers and 13 Jbeta primers. The repertoire was sequenced with immunoSEQ multiplex PCR; TCRdb's copy has only in-frame clones and lacks some. The sample holds 90,000 to 120,000 clones, over 60% seen once. Trimming cost V 0 bases and J 5 bases; bases outside gene matches: 8. Per germline, CDR1 SGHRS and CDR2 YFSETQ. CDR3 length: 16 residues. To note about this clone: Its antigen is not known.

Study-level points and caveats: Compared with the approximately 680-donor mean, an Asian-associated ancestry cluster reportedly had fewer N-insertions, according to a later analysis. It was taken for granted in presence/absence analyses that sequencing depth across donors was roughly uniform.

This receptor was identified in a female donor in good health and CMV-seropositive. Sequencing was performed on PBMCs. The genes are TRBV5-1 and TRBJ2-3; 8 bases line up with TRBD1. The CDR3, as DNA: TGCGCCAGCAGCTTGGCGGCTGGAGGACAGGGAGATACGCAGTATTTT. Amino acids: CASSLAAGGQGDTQYF.